The 20 T cell receptor beta chains below come from one sample, sequenced in a study of tumor and adjacent non-tumor tissue in lung cancer. The template was RNA from unsorted bulk tissue. TCRbeta libraries were built with three rounds of nested PCR, modified from ARM-PCR. MiXCR, applied by TCRdb to the multiplex PCR reads, yields one record per CDR3 protein. Among approximately 90,000 distinct CDR3 sequences listed, about 70% were seen once. Input material: lung tumor tissue. Receptors originate from a man between 60 and 75 years old with non-small cell lung cancer.

For the CDR3, the DNA is TGCAGTGCTAGAGATCTTTGGGGGGGGCTGGAGACCCAGTACTTC. Translating gives CSARDLWGGLETQYF. The chain uses TRBV20-1 and TRBJ2-5; perhaps TRBD2 as D (7 bases). Trimming stripped 0 bases from V and 5 bases from J, with 16 bases between. The germline V gene encodes CDR1 DFQATT and CDR2 SNEGSKA (reference sequence). The CDR3 is 15 residues long.

V and J are TRBV4-2 and TRBJ1-2, with no clear D. From germline, CDR1 is LGHNA and CDR2 YNFKEQ. Between the trimmed V and J ends, which lost 7 bases and 5 bases, there was a span of 17 bases. The CDR3 has 14 amino acids. CDR3 in amino acids: CASTALWGKYGYTF. For the CDR3, the DNA is TGTGCCAGCACCGCTCTCTGGGGAAAATATGGCTACACCTTC.

As regards this clonotype: Germline is not matched at one junction end, which may reflect a read error. The chain is built from TRBV6-1 and TRBJ2-1, with D uncertain. There are 12 residues in the CDR3. Germline values: CDR1 MNHNS, CDR2 SASEGT. CDR3 nucleotides: TGTGCCAACAGTGAAGATTACAATGAGCAGTTCTTC. Translated: CANSEDYNEQFF.

Ten or more counts support this clonotype. This could be a read error, since a much larger clone is one nucleotide away. The chain is built from TRBV20-1 and TRBJ1-3; unclear D gene. CDR1 and CDR2 (germline): DFQATT, SNEGSKA (reference sequence). The CDR3 spans 11 residues. CDR3 DNA: TGCAGTGCTAACGTGGGAAACGCCATATATTTT. The encoded protein is CSANVGNAIYF.

The chain carries TRBV6-2 or TRBV6-3 and TRBJ2-1, with D unclear. The germline gives CDR1 MNHEY, CDR2 SVGEGT. With 7 bases removed from V and 3 bases from J, the gap between germline ends came to 13 bases. This CDR3 is built from 14 residues. CDR3 nucleotides: TGTGCCAGCATGGCCCATATAGTCTACAATGAGCAGTTCTTC. Translation: CASMAHIVYNEQFF.

This clonotype appeared many times. The chain couples TRBV6-5 to TRBJ1-5; the match to TRBD1 covers 7 bases. The CDR3 is 16 amino acids. Germline CDR1 MNHEY, CDR2 SVGAGI. Unmatched junction bases numbered 9, after V lost 4 bases and J lost 3 bases. CDR3 region: CASSSSGTAINQPQHF. The CDR3 DNA follows: TGTGCCAGCAGTTCCTCCGGGACAGCGATCAATCAGCCCCAGCATTTT.

A note on this clonotype: One junction end disagrees with the germline gene, perhaps due to a read error. The chain combines TRBV12-3 or TRBV12-4 with TRBJ2-7; D not certain. This CDR3 has 13 amino acids. CDR3 sequence reads: CTSSFSPGGEQYF. The CDR3 nucleotides are TGTACCAGCAGCTTCAGCCCGGGCGGCGAACAGTACTTC.

On this clonotype itself: No conserved phenylalanine or tryptophan ends this CDR3, so it is likely a read error. The chain combines TRBV4-1 with TRBJ2-3; 12 bases align to TRBD1. Germline loops: CDR1 MGHRA, CDR2 YSYEKL. The CDR3 totals 17 residues. This CDR3 reads CASSQDRDRGRQDTQYL. In nucleotides, the CDR3 is TGCGCCAGCAGCCAAGATCGGGACAGGGGGCGACAAGATACTCAGTATCTT.

As for this clonotype: A single base separates this from a much larger clone, so it may be a read error. The chain has TRBV5-1 and TRBJ2-1, with TRBD1 as a possible D gene (5 bases). The germline gives CDR1 SGHRS, CDR2 YFSETQ. The CDR3 extends over 14 amino acids. The CDR3 loop reads CASSLVDKYNEHFF. CDR3 coding DNA: TGCGCCAGCAGCTTGGTGGACAAGTACAATGAGCACTTCTTC.

This clonotype was seen repeatedly, ten times or more. Written as DNA, the CDR3 is TGTGCCAGCAGTCCTGACATCTATGGCTACACCTTC. Its translation: CASSPDIYGYTF. The V gene is TRBV2, the J gene TRBJ1-2; D gene uncertain. The CDR3 is made up of 12 amino acids. V lost 5 bases to trimming and J lost 4 bases, with 8 bases between them. Germline loops: CDR1 SNHLY, CDR2 FYNNEI. The variable domain in full, with the rest retrieved from reference TRBV2 and TRBJ1-2, is EPEVTQTPSHQVTQMGQEVILRCVPISNHLYFYWYRQILGQKVEFLVSFYNNEISEKSEIFDDQFSVERPDGSNFTLKIRSTKLEDSAMYFCASSPDIYGYTFGSGTRLTVV.

The count of this clonotype is one. Possible read error: a much larger clone is one base away. V is TRBV30 and J is TRBJ2-2; possibly TRBD1 for D (6 bases). CDR3 size: 14 residues. Germline V CDR1 and CDR2: GTSNPN, SVGIG (reference sequence). The CDR3 nucleotides read TGTGCCCGGAGTAGACAGGTCGACACCGGGGAGCTGTTTTTT. This codes for CARSRQVDTGELFF. The full variable domain, rest sourced from reference TRBV30 and TRBJ2-2, is SQTIHQWPATLVQPVGSPLSLECTVEGTSNPNLYWYRQAAGRGLQLLFYSVGIGQISSEVPQNLSASRPQDRQFILSSKKLLLSDSGFYLCARSRQVDTGELFFGEGSRLTVL.

Of note for this clonotype: Without the conserved terminal phenylalanine or tryptophan, this CDR3 likely stems from a read error. Because the CDR3's place on the DNA is in doubt, the DNA is left out and the CDR3 is given as listed by TCRdb. The chain employs TRBV6-1 and TRBJ2-7; the table's TRBD1 call for D was not verified on the DNA. The CDR3 numbers 12 amino acids, ends counted. Germline V CDR1 and CDR2: MNHNS, SASEGT. The CDR3 here is CASTGPFYEHYS.

The chain employs TRBV5-4 and TRBJ1-1, with no clear D. The CDR3 spans 14 residues. V was pared by 6 bases and J by 11 bases, with 23 bases between. The germline V gene encodes CDR1 SGHNT and CDR2 YYREEE (reference sequence). The CDR3: CASKSWSALIDAFF. Written as DNA, the CDR3 is TGTGCCAGCAAGAGTTGGTCGGCCCTCATTGATGCTTTCTTT.

The chain employs TRBV12-3 or TRBV12-4 and TRBJ1-2; 8 bases line up with TRBD1. There are 14 residues in the CDR3. Unmatched junction bases numbered 7, after V lost 4 bases and J lost 6 bases. CDR3 DNA sequence: TGTGCCAGCAGTTATGGGACAGGCTCTAATGGCTACACCTTC. Protein sequence: CASSYGTGSNGYTF.

This clonotype has just a few counts. The junction shows a germline mismatch at one end, possibly a read error. This chain uses TRBV4-3 with TRBJ2-7; 8 bases are a match to TRBD2. Germline CDR1 and CDR2: LGHNA and YSLEER. The CDR3 totals 17 residues. Here the CDR3 DNA reads TGCGCCAACAGCCAAGATTATCAGCGGGAGAGGGGCTACGAGCAGTACTTC. Encoded protein: CANSQDYQRERGYEQYF.

Concerning this clonotype itself: A read error is possible here, since a much larger clone lies one base away. The chain recombines TRBV20-1 with TRBJ2-3; the match to TRBD2 covers 13 bases. The CDR3 is 16 residues long. Per germline, CDR1 DFQATT and CDR2 SNEGSKA (reference sequence). CDR3 sequence reads: CRAWTSGSPSQDTQYF. CDR3 nucleotides: TGCAGGGCCTGGACTAGCGGGAGTCCTTCACAAGATACGCAGTATTTT.

A remark on this clonotype: One end of the junction varies from germline; a read error may be responsible. This rearrangement joins TRBV5-4 to TRBJ2-3; 10 bases align to TRBD1. Germline-derived CDR1 and CDR2 are SGHNT and YYREEE (reference sequence). CDR3 size: 15 residues. CDR3 coding DNA: TGTGCTAGCAGCTTTCCCGGGACAGGGGTGAATACGCAGTATTTT. It is translated as CASSFPGTGVNTQYF. The variable domain in full, with the rest retrieved from reference TRBV5-4 and TRBJ2-3, is ETGVTQSPTHLIKTRGQQVTLRCSSQSGHNTVSWYQQALGQGPQFIFQYYREEENGRGNFPPRFSGLQFPNYSSELNVNALELDDSALYLCASSFPGTGVNTQYFGPGTRLTVL.

Points on this clonotype: Mismatch with germline at one junction end may stem from a read error. This sequence joins TRBV5-1 and TRBJ2-2, with unresolved D. Germline CDR1 and CDR2: SGHRS and YFSETQ. The CDR3 spans 14 residues. The CDR3 spells CSSSLVESTGELFF. The CDR3 DNA reads as TGCTCCAGCAGCTTGGTTGAGAGCACCGGGGAGCTGTTTTTT.

In nucleotides, the CDR3 is TGTGTCATTCAAGGGACGGGAACAGAAAAACTGTTTTTT. Its translation: CVIQGTGTEKLFF. The chain combines TRBV12-3 or TRBV12-4 with TRBJ1-4; a weak D match, TRBD1 (5 bases). The CDR3 sequence is 13 residues long.

Points on this clonotype: One junction end disagrees with the germline gene, perhaps due to a read error. The CDR3 bases are TGCGCCAACAGCCCGGACATGGTAGGCGAGCAGTACTTC. It specifies CANSPDMVGEQYF. The chain is built from TRBV5-1 and TRBJ2-7; possibly TRBD1 for D (5 bases). The CDR3 sequence is 13 residues long. CDR1 and CDR2 from the germline V gene are SGHRS and YFSETQ.